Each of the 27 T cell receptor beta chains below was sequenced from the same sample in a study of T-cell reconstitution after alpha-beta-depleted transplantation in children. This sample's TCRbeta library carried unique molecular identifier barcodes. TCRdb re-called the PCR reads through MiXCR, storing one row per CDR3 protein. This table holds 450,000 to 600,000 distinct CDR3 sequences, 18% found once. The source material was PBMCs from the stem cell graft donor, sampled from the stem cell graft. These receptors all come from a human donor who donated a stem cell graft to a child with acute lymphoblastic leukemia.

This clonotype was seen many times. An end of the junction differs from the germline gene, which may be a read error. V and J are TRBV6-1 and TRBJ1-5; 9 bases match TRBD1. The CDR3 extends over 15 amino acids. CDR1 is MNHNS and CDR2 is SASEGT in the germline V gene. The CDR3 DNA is TGCGCCAGCAGCCCGGGACAGGGAGGCAATCAGCCCCAGCATTTT. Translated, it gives CASSPGQGGNQPQHF.

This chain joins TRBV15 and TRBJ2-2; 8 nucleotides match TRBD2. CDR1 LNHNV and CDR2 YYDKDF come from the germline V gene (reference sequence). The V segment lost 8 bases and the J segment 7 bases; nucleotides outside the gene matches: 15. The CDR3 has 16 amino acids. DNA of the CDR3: TGTGCCACCTTCGTCGCGGGAGGAGTAAGGGGCGGGGAGCTGTTTTTT. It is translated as CATFVAGGVRGGELFF. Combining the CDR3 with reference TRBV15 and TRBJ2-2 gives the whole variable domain DAMVIQNPRYQVTQFGKPVTLSCSQTLNHNVMYWYQQKSSQAPKLLFHYYDKDFNNEADTPDNFQSRRPNTSFCFLDIRSPGLGDTAMYLCATFVAGGVRGGELFFGEGSRLTVL.

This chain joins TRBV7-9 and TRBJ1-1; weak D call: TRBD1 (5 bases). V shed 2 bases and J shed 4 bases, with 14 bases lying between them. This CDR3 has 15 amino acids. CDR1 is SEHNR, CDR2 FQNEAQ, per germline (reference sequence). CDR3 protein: CASSLWGGVSTEAFF. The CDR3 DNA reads TGTGCCAGCAGCTTATGGGGGGGGGTCAGCACTGAAGCTTTCTTT.

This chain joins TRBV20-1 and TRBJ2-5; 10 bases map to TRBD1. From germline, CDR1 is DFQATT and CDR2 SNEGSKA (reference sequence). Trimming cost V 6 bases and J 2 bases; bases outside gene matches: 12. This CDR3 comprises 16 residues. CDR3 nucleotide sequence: TGCAGTGCGGACCTTTGGGGACAGGGGATACAAGAGACCCAGTACTTC. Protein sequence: CSADLWGQGIQETQYF.

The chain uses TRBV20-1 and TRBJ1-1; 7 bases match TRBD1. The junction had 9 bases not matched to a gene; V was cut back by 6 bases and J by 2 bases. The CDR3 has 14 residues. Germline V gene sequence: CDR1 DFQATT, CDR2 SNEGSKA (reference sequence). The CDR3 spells CSAPPRGVNTEAFF. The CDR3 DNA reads TGCAGTGCCCCGCCCAGGGGGGTTAACACTGAAGCTTTCTTT.

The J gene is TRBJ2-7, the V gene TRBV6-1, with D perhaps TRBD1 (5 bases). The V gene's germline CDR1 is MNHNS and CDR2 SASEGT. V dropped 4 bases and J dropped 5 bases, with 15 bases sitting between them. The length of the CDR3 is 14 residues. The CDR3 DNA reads TGTGCCAGCAGTGGGGGCATTTATGGGAACGAGCAGTACTTC. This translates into CASSGGIYGNEQYF.

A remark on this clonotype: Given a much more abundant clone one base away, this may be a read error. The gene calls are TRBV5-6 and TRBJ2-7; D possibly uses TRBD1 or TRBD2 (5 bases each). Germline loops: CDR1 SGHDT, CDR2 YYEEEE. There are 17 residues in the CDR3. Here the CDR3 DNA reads TGTGCCAGCAGCTCCTTGGGCACAGGCTATAAAGCGGACGACCAGTACTTC. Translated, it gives CASSSLGTGYKADDQYF.

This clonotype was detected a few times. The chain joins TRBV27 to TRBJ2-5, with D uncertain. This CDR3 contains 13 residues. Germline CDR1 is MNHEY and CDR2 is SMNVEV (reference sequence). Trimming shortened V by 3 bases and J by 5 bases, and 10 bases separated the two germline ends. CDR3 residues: CASSFVTGETQYF. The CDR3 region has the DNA TGTGCCAGCAGTTTCGTTACTGGGGAGACCCAGTACTTC.

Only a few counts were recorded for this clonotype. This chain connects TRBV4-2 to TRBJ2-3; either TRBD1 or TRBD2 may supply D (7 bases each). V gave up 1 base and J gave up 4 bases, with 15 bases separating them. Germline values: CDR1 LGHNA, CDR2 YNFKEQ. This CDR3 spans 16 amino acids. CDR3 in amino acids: CASSQGPAGGADTQYF. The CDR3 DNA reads TGTGCCAGCAGCCAAGGACCTGCAGGGGGGGCAGATACGCAGTATTTT.

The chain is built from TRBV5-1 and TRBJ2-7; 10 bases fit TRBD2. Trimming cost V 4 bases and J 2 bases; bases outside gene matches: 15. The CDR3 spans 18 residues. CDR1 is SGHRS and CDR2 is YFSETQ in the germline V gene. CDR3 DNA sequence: TGCGCCAGCAGCCTCCTCGGAGCTAGCGGGAGACGTCCCTACGAGCAGTACTTC. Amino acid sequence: CASSLLGASGRRPYEQYF.

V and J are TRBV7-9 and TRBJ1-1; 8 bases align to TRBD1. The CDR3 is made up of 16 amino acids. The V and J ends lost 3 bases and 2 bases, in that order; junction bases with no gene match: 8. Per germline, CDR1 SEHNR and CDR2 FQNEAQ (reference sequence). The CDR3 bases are TGTGCCAGCAGCTTTCTCCGACAGGGGCCTAACACTGAAGCTTTCTTT. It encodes CASSFLRQGPNTEAFF.

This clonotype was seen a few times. The chain's CDR3 is CASSFSGSSDTQYF. The CDR3 DNA reads TGCGCCAGCAGCTTTAGCGGGAGTTCAGATACGCAGTATTTT. The chain couples TRBV5-1 to TRBJ2-3; 9 bases are shared with TRBD2. The ends lost 2 bases at V and 4 bases at J; junction bases unmatched: 2. Germline assignment: CDR1 SGHRS and CDR2 YFSETQ. The CDR3 consists of 14 residues.

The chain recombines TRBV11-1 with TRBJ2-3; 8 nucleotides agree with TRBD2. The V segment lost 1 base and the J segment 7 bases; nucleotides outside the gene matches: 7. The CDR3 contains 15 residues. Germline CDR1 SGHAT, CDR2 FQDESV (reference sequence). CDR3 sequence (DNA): TGTGCCAGCAGCTTAGAAACGGGAGGGCCACATACGCAGTATTTT. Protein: CASSLETGGPHTQYF. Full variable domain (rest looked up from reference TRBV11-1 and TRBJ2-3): EAEVAQSPRYKITEKSQAVAFWCDPISGHATLYWYRQILGQGPELLVQFQDESVVDDSQLPKDRFSAERLKGVDSTLKIQPAELGDSAMYLCASSLETGGPHTQYFGPGTRLTVL.

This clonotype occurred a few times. The CDR3: CSPFLRSSYNEQFF. CDR3 sequence (DNA): TGCAGCCCCTTCTTGAGGAGCTCCTACAATGAGCAGTTCTTC. The V gene is TRBV29-1, the J gene TRBJ2-1; unclear D gene. CDR1 and CDR2 (germline): SQVTM, ANQGSEA. Deletions cut 8 bases from V and 0 bases from J, with 14 bases between. This CDR3 contains 14 residues.

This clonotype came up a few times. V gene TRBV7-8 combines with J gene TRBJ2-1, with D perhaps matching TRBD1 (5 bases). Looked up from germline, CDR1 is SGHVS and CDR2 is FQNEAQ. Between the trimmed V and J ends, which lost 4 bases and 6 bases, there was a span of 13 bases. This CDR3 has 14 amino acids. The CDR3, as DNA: TGTGCCAGCAGCTCTCAGGGTGGGGTCAATGAGCAGTTCTTC. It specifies CASSSQGGVNEQFF.

DNA for the CDR3: TGCGCCAGCAGCTTGAGCATGTCCATCTCTGAAGCTTTCTTT. Amino acid sequence: CASSLSMSISEAFF. The chain is built from TRBV5-1 and TRBJ1-1; D is ambiguous. The germline V gene encodes CDR1 SGHRS and CDR2 YFSETQ. The CDR3 length is 14 residues. Trimming shortened V by 1 base and J by 6 bases, and 13 bases separated the two germline ends.

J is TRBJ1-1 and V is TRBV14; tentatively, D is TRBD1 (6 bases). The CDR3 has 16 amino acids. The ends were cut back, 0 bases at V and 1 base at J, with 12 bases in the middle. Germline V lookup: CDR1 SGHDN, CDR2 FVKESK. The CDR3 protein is CASSQEGVRGNTEAFF. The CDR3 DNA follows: TGTGCCAGCAGCCAAGAGGGGGTCAGGGGGAACACTGAAGCTTTCTTT.

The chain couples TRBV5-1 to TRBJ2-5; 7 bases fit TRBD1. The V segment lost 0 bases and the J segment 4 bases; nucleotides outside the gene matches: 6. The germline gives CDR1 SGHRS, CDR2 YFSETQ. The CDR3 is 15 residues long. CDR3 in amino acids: CASSLAVGTAETQYF. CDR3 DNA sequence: TGCGCCAGCAGCTTGGCGGTGGGGACAGCAGAGACCCAGTACTTC.

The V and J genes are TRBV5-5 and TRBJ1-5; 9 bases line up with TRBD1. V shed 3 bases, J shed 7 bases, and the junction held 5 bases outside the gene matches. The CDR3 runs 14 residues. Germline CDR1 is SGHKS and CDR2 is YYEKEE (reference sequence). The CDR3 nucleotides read TGTGCCAGCAGCTGGGGGACAGGGAACCAGCCCCAGCATTTT. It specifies CASSWGTGNQPQHF.

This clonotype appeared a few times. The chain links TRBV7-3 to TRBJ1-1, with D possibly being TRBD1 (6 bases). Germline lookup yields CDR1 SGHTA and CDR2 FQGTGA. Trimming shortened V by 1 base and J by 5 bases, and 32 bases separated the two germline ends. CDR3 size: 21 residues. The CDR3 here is CASSLIQRGREGSFEVTEAFF. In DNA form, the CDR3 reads TGTGCCAGCAGCTTAATCCAACGGGGGCGAGAGGGTTCATTCGAGGTAACTGAAGCTTTCTTT.

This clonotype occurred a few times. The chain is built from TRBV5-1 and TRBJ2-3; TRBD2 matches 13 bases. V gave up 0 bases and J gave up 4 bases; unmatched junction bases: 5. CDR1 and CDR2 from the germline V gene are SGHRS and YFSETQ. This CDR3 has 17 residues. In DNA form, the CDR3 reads TGCGCCAGCAGCTTGGAAGGGACTAGCGGGAACGCAGATACGCAGTATTTT. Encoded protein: CASSLEGTSGNADTQYF. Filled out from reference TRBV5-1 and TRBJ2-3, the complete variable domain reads KAGVTQTPRYLIKTRGQQVTLSCSPISGHRSVSWYQQTPGQGLQFLFEYFSETQRNKGNFPGRFSGRQFSNSRSEMNVSTLELGDSALYLCASSLEGTSGNADTQYFGPGTRLTVL.

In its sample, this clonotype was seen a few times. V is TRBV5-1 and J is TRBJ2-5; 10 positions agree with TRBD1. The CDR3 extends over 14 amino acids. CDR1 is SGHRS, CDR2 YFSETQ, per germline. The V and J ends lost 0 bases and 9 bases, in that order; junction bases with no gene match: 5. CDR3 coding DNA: TGCGCCAGCAGCTTGGTTCCGGGACAGGGGTCCCAGTACTTC. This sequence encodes CASSLVPGQGSQYF. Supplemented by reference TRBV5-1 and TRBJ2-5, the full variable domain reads KAGVTQTPRYLIKTRGQQVTLSCSPISGHRSVSWYQQTPGQGLQFLFEYFSETQRNKGNFPGRFSGRQFSNSRSEMNVSTLELGDSALYLCASSLVPGQGSQYFGPGTRLLVL.

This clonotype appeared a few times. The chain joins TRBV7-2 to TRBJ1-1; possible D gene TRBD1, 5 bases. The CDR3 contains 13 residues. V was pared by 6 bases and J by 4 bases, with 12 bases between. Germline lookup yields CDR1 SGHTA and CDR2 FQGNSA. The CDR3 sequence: CASSFGHGTEAFF. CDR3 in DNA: TGTGCCAGCAGTTTCGGACACGGCACTGAAGCTTTCTTT.

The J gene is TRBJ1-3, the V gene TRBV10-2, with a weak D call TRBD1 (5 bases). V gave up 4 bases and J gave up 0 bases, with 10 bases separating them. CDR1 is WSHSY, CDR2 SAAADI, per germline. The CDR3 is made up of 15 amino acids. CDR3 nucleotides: TGCGCCAGCAGTGGCATAGACAGCTCTGGAAACACCATATATTTT. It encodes CASSGIDSSGNTIYF.

CDR3 DNA sequence: TGTGCCAGCAGCATCCGGACCGCTGAAGCTTTCTTT. Translated: CASSIRTAEAFF. This chain links TRBV5-6 with TRBJ1-1; D is ambiguous. V was cut by 4 bases and J by 6 bases, with 10 bases left in between. Germline V gene data show CDR1 as SGHDT and CDR2 as YYEEEE. This CDR3 contains 12 residues. Full variable domain (outside the CDR3, taken from reference TRBV5-6 and TRBJ1-1): DAGVTQSPTHLIKTRGQQVTLRCSPKSGHDTVSWYQQALGQGPQFIFQYYEEEERQRGNFPDRFSGHQFPNYSSELNVNALLLGDSALYLCASSIRTAEAFFGQGTRLTVV.

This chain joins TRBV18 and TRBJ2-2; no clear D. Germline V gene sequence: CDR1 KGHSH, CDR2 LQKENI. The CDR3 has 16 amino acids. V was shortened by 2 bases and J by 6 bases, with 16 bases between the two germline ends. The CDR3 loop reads CASSPSGAASAGELFF. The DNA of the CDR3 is TGTGCCAGCTCACCATCAGGCGCCGCTTCGGCCGGGGAGCTGTTTTTT.

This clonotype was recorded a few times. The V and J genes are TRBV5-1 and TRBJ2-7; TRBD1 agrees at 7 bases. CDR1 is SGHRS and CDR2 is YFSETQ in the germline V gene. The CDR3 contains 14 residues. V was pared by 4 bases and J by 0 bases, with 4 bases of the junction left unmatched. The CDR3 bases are TGCGCCAGCAGCACGTGGGACAGCTCCTACGAGCAGTACTTC. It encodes CASSTWDSSYEQYF.